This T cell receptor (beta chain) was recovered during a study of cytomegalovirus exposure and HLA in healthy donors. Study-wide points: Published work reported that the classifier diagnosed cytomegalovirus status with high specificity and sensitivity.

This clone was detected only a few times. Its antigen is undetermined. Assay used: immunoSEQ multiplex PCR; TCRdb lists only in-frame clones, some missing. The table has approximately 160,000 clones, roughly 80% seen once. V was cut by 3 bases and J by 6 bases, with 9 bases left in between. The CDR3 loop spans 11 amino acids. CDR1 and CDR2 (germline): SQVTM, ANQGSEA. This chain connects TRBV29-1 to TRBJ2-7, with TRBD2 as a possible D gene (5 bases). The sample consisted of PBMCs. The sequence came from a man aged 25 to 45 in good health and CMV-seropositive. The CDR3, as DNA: TGCAGCGTTGATGGCGGGCGCGAGCAGTACTTC. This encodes CSVDGGREQYF.